This T cell receptor (beta chain) was recovered during a study of CD8 T cells in Susac syndrome. This clonotype was found a few times. Peripheral blood CD8+ and CD4+ T cells were profiled by TCR beta sequencing. RNA in amounts of roughly 0.45 to 1 ug was reverse transcribed with random hexamers. Across 54 Vbeta and 13 Jbeta, TCR beta CDR3 was amplified with immunoSEQ multiplex PCR. MiXCR, applied by TCRdb to the immunoSEQ multiplex PCR reads, yields one record per CDR3 protein. The table includes 100,000 to 150,000 distinct CDR3 sequences, 85% to 95% detected once. Material for sequencing was CD4+ T cells from PBMCs. The TCR originated in a human donor with multiple sclerosis.

The CDR3 DNA reads as TGTGCCAGCTCAGCCGGGACAGCCACCTACGAGCAGTACTTC. The encoded protein is CASSAGTATYEQYF. This chain links TRBV18 with TRBJ2-7; 7 bases align to TRBD1. The CDR3 extends over 14 amino acids. The ends lost 5 bases at V and 2 bases at J; junction bases unmatched: 6. Germline V gene data show CDR1 as KGHSH and CDR2 as LQKENI.